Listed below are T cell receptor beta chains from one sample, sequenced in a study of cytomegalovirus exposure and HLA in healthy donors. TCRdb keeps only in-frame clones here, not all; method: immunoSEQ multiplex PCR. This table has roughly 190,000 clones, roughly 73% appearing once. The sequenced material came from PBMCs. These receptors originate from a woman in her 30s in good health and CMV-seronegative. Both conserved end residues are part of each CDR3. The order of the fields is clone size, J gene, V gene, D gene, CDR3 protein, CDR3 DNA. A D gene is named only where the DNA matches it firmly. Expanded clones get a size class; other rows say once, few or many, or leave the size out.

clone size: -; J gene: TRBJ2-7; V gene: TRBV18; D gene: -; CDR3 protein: CASSPAQGTYEQYF; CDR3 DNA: TGTGCCAGCTCACCCGCCCAGGGAACCTACGAGCAGTACTTC
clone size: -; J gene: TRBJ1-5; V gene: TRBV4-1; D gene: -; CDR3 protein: CASSLSGGGNQPQHF; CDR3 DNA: TGCGCCAGCAGTCTTTCGGGAGGGGGCAATCAGCCCCAGCATTTT
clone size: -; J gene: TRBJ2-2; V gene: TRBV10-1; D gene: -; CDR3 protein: CASSERGSTGELFF; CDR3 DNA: TGCGCCAGCAGCGAGAGGGGGAGCACCGGGGAGCTGTTTTTT
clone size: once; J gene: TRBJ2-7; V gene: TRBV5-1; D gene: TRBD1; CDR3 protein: CASSLGGTGALSSYEQYF; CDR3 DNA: TGCGCCAGCAGCTTGGGAGGGACAGGGGCTTTAAGCTCCTACGAGCAGTACTTC
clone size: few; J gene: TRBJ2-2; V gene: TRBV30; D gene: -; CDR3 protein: CAWSVGLLDGELFF; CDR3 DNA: TGTGCCTGGAGTGTCGGACTACTGGACGGGGAGCTGTTTTTT
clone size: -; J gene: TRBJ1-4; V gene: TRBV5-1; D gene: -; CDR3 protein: CASSLGGANEKLFF; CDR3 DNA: TGCGCCAGCAGCTTGGGGGGAGCTAATGAAAAACTGTTTTTT
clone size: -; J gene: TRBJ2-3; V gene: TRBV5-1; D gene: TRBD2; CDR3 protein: CASSLVSGSADTQYF; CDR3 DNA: TGCGCCAGCAGCTTGGTTAGCGGGAGCGCAGATACGCAGTATTTT
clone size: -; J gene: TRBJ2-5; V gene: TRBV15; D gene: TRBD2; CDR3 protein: CATSIGLAGGVTQYF; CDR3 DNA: TGTGCCACCAGCATCGGACTAGCGGGAGGCGTGACCCAGTACTTC
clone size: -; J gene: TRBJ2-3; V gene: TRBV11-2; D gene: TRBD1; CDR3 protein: CASSLAGQGVTDTQYF; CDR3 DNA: TGTGCCAGCAGCCTAGCGGGACAGGGGGTCACAGATACGCAGTATTTT
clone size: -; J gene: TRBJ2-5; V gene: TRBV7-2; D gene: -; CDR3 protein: CASSFRTEETQYF; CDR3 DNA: TGTGCCAGCAGCTTTAGGACAGAAGAGACCCAGTACTTC
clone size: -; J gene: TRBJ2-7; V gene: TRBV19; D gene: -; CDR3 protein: CASSMTRDTEQYF; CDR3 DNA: TGTGCCAGTAGTATGACACGGGACACTGAGCAGTACTTC
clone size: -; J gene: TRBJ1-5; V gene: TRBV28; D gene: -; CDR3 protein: CASSFRDQPQHF; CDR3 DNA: TGTGCCAGCAGTTTCAGGGATCAGCCCCAGCATTTT
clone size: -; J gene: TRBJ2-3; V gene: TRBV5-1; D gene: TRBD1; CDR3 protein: CASNDRGSTDTQYF; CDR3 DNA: TGCGCCAGCAACGACAGGGGCAGCACAGATACGCAGTATTTT
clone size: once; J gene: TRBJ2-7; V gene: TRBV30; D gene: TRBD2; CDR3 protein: CAWSGRRGRSYEQYF; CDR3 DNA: TGTGCCTGGAGTGGGCGGCGCGGGAGGTCCTACGAGCAGTACTTC
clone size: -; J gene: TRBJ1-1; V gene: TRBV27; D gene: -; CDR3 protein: CASSLSMRSSRNPEAFF; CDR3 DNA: TGTGCCAGCAGTTTATCGATGCGGAGCTCCCGTAATCCGGAAGCTTTCTTT
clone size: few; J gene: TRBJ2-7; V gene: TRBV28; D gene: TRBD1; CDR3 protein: CASSLVRGHTYEQYF; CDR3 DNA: TGTGCCAGCAGTCTCGTGAGGGGGCATACCTACGAGCAGTACTTC
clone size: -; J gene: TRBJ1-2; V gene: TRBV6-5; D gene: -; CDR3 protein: CASSVSGGYGYTF; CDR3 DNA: TGTGCCAGCAGCGTCAGCGGGGGCTATGGCTACACCTTC
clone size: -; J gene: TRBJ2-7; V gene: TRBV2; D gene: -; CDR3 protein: CASSDWLAFYEQYF; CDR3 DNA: TGTGCCAGCAGTGATTGGCTTGCTTTCTACGAGCAGTACTTC
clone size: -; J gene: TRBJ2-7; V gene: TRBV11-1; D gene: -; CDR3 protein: CASSPFRGSPDEQYF; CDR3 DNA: TGTGCCAGCAGCCCGTTCAGGGGTAGCCCCGACGAGCAGTACTTC
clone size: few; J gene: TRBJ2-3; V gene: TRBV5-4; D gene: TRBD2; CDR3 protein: CASSPVRVAGGYTQYF; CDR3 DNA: TGTGCCAGCAGCCCAGTCCGAGTAGCGGGGGGTTATACGCAGTATTTT
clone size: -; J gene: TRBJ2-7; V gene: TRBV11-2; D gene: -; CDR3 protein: CASSFPSDEQYF; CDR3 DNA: TGTGCCAGCAGCTTCCCGTCGGACGAGCAGTACTTC
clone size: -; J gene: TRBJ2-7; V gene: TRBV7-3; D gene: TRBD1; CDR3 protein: CASSLTGATGYEQYF; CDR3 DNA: TGTGCCAGCAGCCTCACAGGGGCCACGGGTTACGAGCAGTACTTC
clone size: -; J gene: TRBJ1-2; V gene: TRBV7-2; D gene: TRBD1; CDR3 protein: CASSPSATGTVYGYTF; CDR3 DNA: TGTGCCAGCAGCCCTAGTGCGACCGGGACAGTCTATGGCTACACCTTC
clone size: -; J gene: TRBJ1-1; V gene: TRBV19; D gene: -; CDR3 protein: CASTSGTGNTEAFF; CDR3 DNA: -
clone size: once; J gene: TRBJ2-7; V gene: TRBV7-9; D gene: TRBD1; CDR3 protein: CASSSGTGTFLSYEQYF; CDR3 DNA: TGTGCCAGCAGCTCTGGGACAGGAACTTTTCTCTCCTACGAGCAGTACTTC
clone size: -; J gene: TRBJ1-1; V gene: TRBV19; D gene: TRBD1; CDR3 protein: CASSIKGANTEAFF; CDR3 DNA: TGTGCCAGTAGTATTAAGGGGGCGAACACTGAAGCTTTCTTT
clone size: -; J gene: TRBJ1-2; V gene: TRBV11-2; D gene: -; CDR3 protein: CASSPISLNYGYTF; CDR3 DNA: TGTGCCAGCAGCCCTATTTCCCTTAACTATGGCTACACCTTC
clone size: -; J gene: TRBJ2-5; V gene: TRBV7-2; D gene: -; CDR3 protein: CASSFHLTRRETQYF; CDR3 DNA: TGTGCCAGCAGCTTCCACCTGACTAGAAGGGAGACCCAGTACTTC
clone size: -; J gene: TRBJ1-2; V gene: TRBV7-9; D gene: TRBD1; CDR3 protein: CASSLTLYRGLNSYGYTF; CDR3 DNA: TGTGCCAGCAGCTTAACTTTGTACAGGGGCTTGAATAGCTATGGCTACACCTTC